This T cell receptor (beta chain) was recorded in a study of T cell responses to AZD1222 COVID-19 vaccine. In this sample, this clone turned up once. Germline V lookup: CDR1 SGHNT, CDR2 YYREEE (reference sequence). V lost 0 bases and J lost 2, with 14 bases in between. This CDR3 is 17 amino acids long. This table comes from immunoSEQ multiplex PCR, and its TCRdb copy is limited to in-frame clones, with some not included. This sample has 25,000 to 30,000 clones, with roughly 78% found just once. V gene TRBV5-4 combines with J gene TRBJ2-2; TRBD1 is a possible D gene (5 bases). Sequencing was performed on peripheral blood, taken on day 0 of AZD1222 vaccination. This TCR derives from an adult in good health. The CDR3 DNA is TGTGCCAGCAGCTTGGAACCAGACAGAATTAACACCGGGGAGCTGTTTTTT. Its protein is CASSLEPDRINTGELFF.